This TCR beta chain originates from a study of beta chain features in type 1 diabetes. CDR1 SGHTA and CDR2 FQGNSA come from the germline V gene. The V end was cut by 0 bases, the J end by 6 bases, with 12 bases between. This CDR3 spans 14 amino acids. This clone was counted between two and nine times. No antigen is known for it. The isolated RNA, all of it, was reverse transcribed, so expressed TCRB transcripts were what got sequenced. Profiling relied on immunoSEQ multiplex PCR, and the TCRdb table lists in-frame clones only, not all of them. The table has nearly 350,000 clones, roughly 8% seen once. General study findings and limits: Any HLA effect on TCRB rearrangement was left unresolved by small sub-analyses. Relative to healthy donors, patients appeared to have naive, central memory and Treg TCRB repertoires that were more similar. A moderate, significant TCRB CDR3 shortening appeared in type 1 diabetes across four CD4+ subsets.

Sequenced sample: central memory CD4+ T cells from blood. The chain uses TRBV7-2 and TRBJ2-7; no reliable D call. The sequence was collected from a woman under 30 in good health. The CDR3: CASSLAIQSGEQYF. In nucleotides, the CDR3 is TGTGCCAGCAGCTTAGCTATACAATCGGGCGAGCAGTACTTC.